Shown below are 11 T cell receptor beta chains from a single sample sequenced in a study of T-cell reconstitution after alpha-beta-depleted transplantation in children. Unique molecular identifiers were incorporated when the TCRbeta library was constructed. TCRdb passed the PCR reads through MiXCR, listing each CDR3 protein once. The table includes about 1,000,000 distinct CDR3 sequences, about 31% detected once. The material sequenced was PBMCs, mostly from graft donor cells, taken 360 days after TCRalphabeta/CD19-depleted stem cell transplant. The receptors shown here come from a boy in the first two years of life who had a stem cell transplant for SCID, so the T cells may come from the graft donor.

The genes are TRBV12-3 or TRBV12-4 and TRBJ1-2; the match to TRBD1 covers 7 bases. V lost 6 bases, J lost 8 bases, and 9 bases stayed unmatched. The CDR3 loop spans 13 amino acids. The CDR3 nucleotides read TGTGCCAGCAGCCCGAACAGGGGTCACGGCTACACCTTC. This encodes CASSPNRGHGYTF.

This clonotype was found a few times. V usage is TRBV20-1 and J usage is TRBJ2-7; no clear D. The germline CDR1 and CDR2 sequences are DFQATT and SNEGSKA (reference sequence). The CDR3 covers 12 residues. With 6 bases removed from V and 0 bases from J, the gap between germline ends came to 9 bases. CDR3 nucleotides: TGCAGTGCCGTTAGCAGCTCCTACGAGCAGTACTTC. It codes for CSAVSSSYEQYF.

The CDR3 here is CATRTGGGTGELFF. In DNA, the CDR3 is TGTGCCACCAGGACAGGGGGCGGTACCGGGGAGCTGTTTTTT. The V gene is TRBV24-1, the J gene TRBJ2-2, with 10 bases that match TRBD1. CDR3 length: 14 amino acids. V dropped 7 bases and J dropped 5; count of bases not matched to a gene: 3. The V gene's germline CDR1 is KGHDR and CDR2 SFDVKD.

Note on this clonotype: Compared with germline, one end of the junction differs, possibly owing to a read error. The chain recombines TRBV4-3 with TRBJ2-3; D unresolved. The CDR3 is 15 amino acids. In germline, CDR1 is LGHNA, CDR2 YSLEER. The CDR3 DNA reads as TGCGCCAGCAGCCAAGATAGAAAGGCCAAGGATACGCAGTGTTTT. Amino acid sequence: CASSQDRKAKDTQCF.

The chain is built from TRBV3-1 and TRBJ2-1; 14 bases agree with TRBD2. This CDR3 contains 16 residues. V lost 4 bases to trimming and J lost 4 bases; unmatched junction nucleotides: 3. CDR1 LGHDT and CDR2 YNNKEL come from the germline V gene (reference sequence). Here the CDR3 reads CASSRGTSGGYNEQFF. The DNA of the CDR3 is TGTGCCAGCAGCCGGGGGACTAGCGGGGGTTACAATGAGCAGTTCTTC.

J is TRBJ2-1 and V is TRBV30, with TRBD2 matching 10 bases. V was clipped by 0 bases and J by 4 bases; unmatched bases: 3. Germline CDR1 GTSNPN, CDR2 SVGIG (reference sequence). There are 15 residues in the CDR3. DNA for the CDR3: TGTGCCTGGAGTGTAACTAGCGGGGCTTACAATGAGCAGTTCTTC. Protein: CAWSVTSGAYNEQFF.

The V call is TRBV5-8, the J call TRBJ2-3; D is unclear. V lost 0 bases, J lost 6 bases, and 11 bases lay in between. The CDR3 consists of 14 residues. Germline lookup yields CDR1 SGHTS and CDR2 YDEGEE. The CDR3 loop is CASSLADRWDTQYF. CDR3 sequence (DNA): TGTGCCAGCAGCTTGGCCGATCGGTGGGATACGCAGTATTTT.

The chain combines TRBV27 with TRBJ1-6, with a possible D match to TRBD1 (6 bases). Per germline, CDR1 MNHEY and CDR2 SMNVEV (reference sequence). The CDR3 has 13 residues. The ends were cut back, 6 bases at V and 9 bases at J, with 12 bases in the middle. The CDR3 nucleotides are TGTGCCAGCAGACCAGGACAGCCTTCACCCCTCCACTTT. Translating it yields CASRPGQPSPLHF.

V is TRBV4-3 and J is TRBJ2-3; 13 bases agree with TRBD2. CDR3 size: 16 residues. Germline V gene sequence: CDR1 LGHNA, CDR2 YSLEER. V dropped 4 bases and J dropped 3; count of bases not matched to a gene: 4. Written as DNA, the CDR3 is TGCGCCAGCAGCCCAGCGACTAGCGGGGGGACAGATACGCAGTATTTT. Translating it yields CASSPATSGGTDTQYF.

This chain links TRBV7-2 with TRBJ2-7; 7 bases are a match to TRBD1. This CDR3 comprises 15 residues. V was clipped by 2 bases and J by 2 bases; unmatched bases: 6. From germline, CDR1 is SGHTA and CDR2 FQGNSA. CDR3 loop: CASSLQPGQTYEQYF. CDR3 nucleotide sequence: TGTGCCAGCAGCTTACAGCCGGGACAGACCTACGAGCAGTACTTC. The full variable domain, rest sourced from reference TRBV7-2 and TRBJ2-7, is GAGVSQSPSNKVTEKGKDVELRCDPISGHTALYWYRQSLGQGLEFLIYFQGNSAPDKSGLPSDRFSAERTGGSVSTLTIQRTQQEDSAVYLCASSLQPGQTYEQYFGPGTRLTVT.

The chain employs TRBV6-5 and TRBJ2-2; 8 nucleotides align to TRBD1. CDR1 and CDR2 from the germline V gene are MNHEY and SVGAGI. This CDR3 has 16 amino acids. V was clipped by 2 bases and J by 4 bases; unmatched bases: 6. CDR3 amino acids: CASSYIAGGPTGELFF. The CDR3 bases are TGTGCCAGCAGTTACATCGCAGGGGGCCCCACCGGGGAGCTGTTTTTT.